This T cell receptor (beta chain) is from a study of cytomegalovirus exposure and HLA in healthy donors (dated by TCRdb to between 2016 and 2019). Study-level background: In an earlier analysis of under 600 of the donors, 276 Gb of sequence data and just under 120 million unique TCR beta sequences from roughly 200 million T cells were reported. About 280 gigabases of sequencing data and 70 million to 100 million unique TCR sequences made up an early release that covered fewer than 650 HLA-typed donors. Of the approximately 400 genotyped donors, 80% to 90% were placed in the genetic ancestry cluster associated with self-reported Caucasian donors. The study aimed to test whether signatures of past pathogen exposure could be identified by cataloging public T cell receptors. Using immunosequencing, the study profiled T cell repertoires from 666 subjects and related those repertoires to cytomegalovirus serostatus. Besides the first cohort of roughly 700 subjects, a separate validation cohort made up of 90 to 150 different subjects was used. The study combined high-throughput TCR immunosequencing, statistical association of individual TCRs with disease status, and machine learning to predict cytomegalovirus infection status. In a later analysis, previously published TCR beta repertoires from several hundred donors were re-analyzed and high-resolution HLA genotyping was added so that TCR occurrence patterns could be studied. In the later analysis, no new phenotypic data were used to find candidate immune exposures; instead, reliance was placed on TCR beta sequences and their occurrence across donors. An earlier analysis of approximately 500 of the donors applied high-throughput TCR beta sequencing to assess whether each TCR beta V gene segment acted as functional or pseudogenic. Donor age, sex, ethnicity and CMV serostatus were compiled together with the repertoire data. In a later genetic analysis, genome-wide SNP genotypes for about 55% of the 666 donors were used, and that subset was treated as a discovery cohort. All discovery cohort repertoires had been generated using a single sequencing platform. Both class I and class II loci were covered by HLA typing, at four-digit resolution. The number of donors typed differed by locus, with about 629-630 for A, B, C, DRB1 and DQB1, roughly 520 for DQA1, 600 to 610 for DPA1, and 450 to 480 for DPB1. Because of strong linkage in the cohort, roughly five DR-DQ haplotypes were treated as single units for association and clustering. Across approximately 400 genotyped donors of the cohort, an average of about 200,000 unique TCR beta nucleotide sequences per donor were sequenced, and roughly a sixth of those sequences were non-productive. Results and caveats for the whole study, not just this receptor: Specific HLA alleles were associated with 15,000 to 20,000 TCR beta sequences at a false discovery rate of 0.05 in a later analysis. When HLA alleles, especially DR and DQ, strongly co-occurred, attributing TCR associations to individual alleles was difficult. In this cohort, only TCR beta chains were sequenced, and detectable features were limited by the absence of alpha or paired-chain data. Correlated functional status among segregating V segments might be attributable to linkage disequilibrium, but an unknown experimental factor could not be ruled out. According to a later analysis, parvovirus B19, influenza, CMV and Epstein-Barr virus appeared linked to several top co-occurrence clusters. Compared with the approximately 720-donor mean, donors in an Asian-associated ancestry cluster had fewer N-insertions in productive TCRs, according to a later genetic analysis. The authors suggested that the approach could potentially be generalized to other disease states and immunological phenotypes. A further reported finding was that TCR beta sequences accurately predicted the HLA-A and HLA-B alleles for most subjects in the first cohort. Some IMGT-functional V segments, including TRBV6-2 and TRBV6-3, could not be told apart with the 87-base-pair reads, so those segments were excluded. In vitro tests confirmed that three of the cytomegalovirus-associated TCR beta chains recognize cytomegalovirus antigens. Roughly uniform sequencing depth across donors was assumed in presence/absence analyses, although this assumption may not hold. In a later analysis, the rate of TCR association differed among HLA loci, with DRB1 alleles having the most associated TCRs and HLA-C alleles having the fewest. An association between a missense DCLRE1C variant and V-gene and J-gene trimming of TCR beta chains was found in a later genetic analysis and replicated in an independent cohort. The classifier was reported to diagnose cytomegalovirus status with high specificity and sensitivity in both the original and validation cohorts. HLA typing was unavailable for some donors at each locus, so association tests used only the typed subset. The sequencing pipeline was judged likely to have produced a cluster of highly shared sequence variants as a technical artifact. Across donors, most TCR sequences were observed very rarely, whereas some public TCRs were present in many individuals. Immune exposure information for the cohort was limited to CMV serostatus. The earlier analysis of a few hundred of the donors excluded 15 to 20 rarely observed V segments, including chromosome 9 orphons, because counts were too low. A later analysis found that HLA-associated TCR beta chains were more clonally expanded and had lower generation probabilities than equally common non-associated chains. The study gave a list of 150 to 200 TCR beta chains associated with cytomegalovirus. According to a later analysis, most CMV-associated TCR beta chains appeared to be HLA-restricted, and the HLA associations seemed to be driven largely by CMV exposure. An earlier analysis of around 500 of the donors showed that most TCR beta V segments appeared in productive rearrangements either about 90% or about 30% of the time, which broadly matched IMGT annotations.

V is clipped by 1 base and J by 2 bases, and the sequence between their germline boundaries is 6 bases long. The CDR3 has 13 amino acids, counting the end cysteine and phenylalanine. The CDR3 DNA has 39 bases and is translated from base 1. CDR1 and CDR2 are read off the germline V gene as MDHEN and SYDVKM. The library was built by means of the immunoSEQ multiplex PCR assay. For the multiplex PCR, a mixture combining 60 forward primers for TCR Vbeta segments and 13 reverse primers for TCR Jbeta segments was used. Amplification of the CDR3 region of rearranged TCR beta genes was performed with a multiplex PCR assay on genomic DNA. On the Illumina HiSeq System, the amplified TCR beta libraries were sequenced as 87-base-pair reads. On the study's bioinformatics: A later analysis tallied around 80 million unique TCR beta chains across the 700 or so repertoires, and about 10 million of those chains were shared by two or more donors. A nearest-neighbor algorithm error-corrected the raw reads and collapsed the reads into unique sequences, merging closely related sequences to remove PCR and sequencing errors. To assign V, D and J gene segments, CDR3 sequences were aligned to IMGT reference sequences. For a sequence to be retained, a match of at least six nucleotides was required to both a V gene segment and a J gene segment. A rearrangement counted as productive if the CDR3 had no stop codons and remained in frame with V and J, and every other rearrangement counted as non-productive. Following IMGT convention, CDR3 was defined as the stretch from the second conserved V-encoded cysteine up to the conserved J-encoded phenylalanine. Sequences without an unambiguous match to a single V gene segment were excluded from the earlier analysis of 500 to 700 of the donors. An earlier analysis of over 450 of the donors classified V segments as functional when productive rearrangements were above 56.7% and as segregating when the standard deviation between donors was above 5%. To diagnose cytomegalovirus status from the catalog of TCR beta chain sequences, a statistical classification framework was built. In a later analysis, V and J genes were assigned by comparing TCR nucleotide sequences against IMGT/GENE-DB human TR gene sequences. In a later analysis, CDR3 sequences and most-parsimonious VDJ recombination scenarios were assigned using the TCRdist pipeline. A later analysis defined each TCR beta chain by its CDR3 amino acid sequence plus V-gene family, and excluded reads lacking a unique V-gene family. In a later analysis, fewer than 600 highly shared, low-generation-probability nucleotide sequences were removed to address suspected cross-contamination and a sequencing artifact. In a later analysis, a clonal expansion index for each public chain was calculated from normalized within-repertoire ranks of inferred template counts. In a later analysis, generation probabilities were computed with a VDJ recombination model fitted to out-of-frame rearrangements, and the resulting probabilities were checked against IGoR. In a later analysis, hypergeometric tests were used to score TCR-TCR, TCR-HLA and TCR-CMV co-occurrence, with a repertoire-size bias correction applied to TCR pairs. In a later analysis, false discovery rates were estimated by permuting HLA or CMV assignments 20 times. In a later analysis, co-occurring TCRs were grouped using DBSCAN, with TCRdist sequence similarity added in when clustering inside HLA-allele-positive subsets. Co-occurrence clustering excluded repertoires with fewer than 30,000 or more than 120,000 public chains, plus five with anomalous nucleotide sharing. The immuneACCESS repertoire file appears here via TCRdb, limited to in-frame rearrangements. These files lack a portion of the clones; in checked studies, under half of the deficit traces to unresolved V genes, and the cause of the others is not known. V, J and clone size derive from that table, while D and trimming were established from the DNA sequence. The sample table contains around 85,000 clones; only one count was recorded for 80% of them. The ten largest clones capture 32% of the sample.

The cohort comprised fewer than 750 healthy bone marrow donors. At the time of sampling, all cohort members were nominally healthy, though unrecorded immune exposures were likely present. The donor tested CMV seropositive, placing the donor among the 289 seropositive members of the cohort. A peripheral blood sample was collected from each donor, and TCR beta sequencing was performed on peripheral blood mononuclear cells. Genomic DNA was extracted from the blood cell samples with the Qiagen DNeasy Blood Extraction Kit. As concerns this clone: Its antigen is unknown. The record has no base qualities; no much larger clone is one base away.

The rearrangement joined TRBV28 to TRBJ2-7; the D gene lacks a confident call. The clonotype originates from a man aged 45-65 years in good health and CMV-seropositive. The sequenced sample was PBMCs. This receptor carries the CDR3 CASSLLVAYEQYF. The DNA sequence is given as TGTGCCAGCAGTTTATTGGTAGCCTACGAGCAGTACTTC.